This is a list of T cell receptor beta chains from one sample in a study of T cell repertoires in cytomegalovirus infection. No cognate antigen is known for these TCRs. TCRdb re-called the reads through MiXCR, storing one row per CDR3 protein. This sample has about 900,000 distinct CDR3 sequences, with 31% found just once. This material consisted of cultured CD8+ T cells from PBMCs, taken from culture after CMV antigen stimulation. Receptor source: a human donor in good health (CMV status not recorded). Some clones in this sample may be carry-over from other donors' samples. Each CDR3 is given with its conserved first and last residue. The order of the fields is J gene, clone size, V gene, D gene, CDR3 protein, CDR3 DNA. D genes are given only for firm matches. Size values are once, few and many counts, or a class for expanded clones, and some rows have none.

J: TRBJ1-6
size: -
V: TRBV25-1
D: -
CDR3: CASSEYFQAPSSYNSPLHF
DNA: TGTGCCAGCAGTGAATATTTTCAGGCCCCGAGCTCCTATAATTCACCCCTCCACTTT

J: TRBJ1-5
size: many
V: TRBV7-6
D: -
CDR3: CASSLAEGQPQHF
DNA: TGTGCCAGCAGCTTAGCGGAGGGTCAGCCCCAGCATTTT

J: TRBJ2-2
size: -
V: TRBV29-1
D: -
CDR3: CSVGQMNTGELFF
DNA: TGCAGCGTCGGGCAGATGAACACCGGGGAGCTGTTTTTT

J: TRBJ2-7
size: -
V: TRBV3-1
D: -
CDR3: CASSQEYRTYEQYF
DNA: TGTGCCAGCAGCCAAGAGTACAGGACCTACGAGCAGTACTTC

J: TRBJ2-2
size: few
V: TRBV4-1
D: -
CDR3: CASRPAGGGPGELFF
DNA: TGCGCCAGCAGACCTGCAGGGGGGGGCCCCGGGGAGCTGTTTTTT

J: TRBJ2-1
size: -
V: TRBV7-6
D: -
CDR3: CASSPEVASYNEQFF
DNA: TGTGCCAGCAGCCCAGAGGTGGCCTCCTACAATGAGCAGTTCTTC

J: TRBJ1-6
size: -
V: TRBV6-5
D: -
CDR3: CASSSMREYNSPLHF
DNA: TGTGCCAGCAGTTCCATGCGGGAGTATAATTCACCCCTCCACTTT

J: TRBJ1-6
size: -
V: TRBV4-2
D: TRBD1
CDR3: CASSQDGQGALNNSPLHF
DNA: TGTGCCAGCAGCCAGGACGGACAGGGGGCTCTTAATAATTCACCCCTCCACTTT

J: TRBJ2-5
size: -
V: TRBV7-8
D: TRBD2
CDR3: CASSPTVPTRVAGGTKQETQYF
DNA: TGTGCCAGCAGCCCGACGGTCCCCACCCGTGTGGCGGGGGGAACCAAACAAGAGACCCAGTACTTC

J: TRBJ2-1
size: -
V: TRBV7-9
D: -
CDR3: CASSLVREEQFF
DNA: TGTGCCAGCAGCTTAGTAAGGGAAGAGCAGTTCTTC

J: TRBJ1-2
size: -
V: TRBV6-8
D: -
CDR3: CASSYFPRIGVPNYGYTF
DNA: TGTGCCAGCAGTTACTTTCCCAGGATAGGGGTGCCTAACTATGGCTACACCTTC

J: TRBJ2-3
size: many
V: TRBV6-2/TRBV6-3
D: TRBD2
CDR3: CASSPLAVLGDTQYF
DNA: TGTGCCAGCAGTCCACTAGCGGTTCTTGGAGATACGCAGTATTTT

J: TRBJ1-2
size: -
V: TRBV20-1
D: -
CDR3: CSARESTGDFPYGYTF
DNA: TGCAGTGCTAGAGAATCGACAGGAGATTTTCCCTATGGCTACACCTTC

J: TRBJ2-6
size: many
V: TRBV12-3/TRBV12-4
D: -
CDR3: CASSLGAGSGANVLTF
DNA: TGTGCCAGCAGTTTAGGGGCGGGCTCTGGGGCCAACGTCCTGACTTTC

J: TRBJ2-2
size: once
V: TRBV5-1
D: -
CDR3: CASSAGPDTGELFF
DNA: TGCGCCAGCAGCGCGGGGCCCGACACCGGGGAGCTGTTTTTT

J: TRBJ2-3
size: -
V: TRBV29-1
D: TRBD1
CDR3: CSVAGTGLGDTQYF
DNA: TGCAGCGTAGCCGGGACAGGGCTAGGAGATACGCAGTATTTT

J: TRBJ2-4
size: few
V: TRBV6-2/TRBV6-3
D: -
CDR3: CASMPAFSGDIQYF
DNA: TGTGCCAGTATGCCTGCCTTCTCGGGGGACATTCAGTACTTC

J: TRBJ2-2
size: -
V: TRBV6-5
D: -
CDR3: CASSYSHPNTGELFF
DNA: TGTGCCAGCAGTTACTCACATCCGAACACCGGGGAGCTGTTTTTT